The entry that follows covers one T cell receptor (beta chain) sequence. Its antigen is still unknown. These data are taken from a study of T cells in localized non-small cell lung cancer. Clones were read by immunoSEQ multiplex PCR, and TCRdb kept only the in-frame ones, dropping some. This table has fewer than 75,000 clones, approximately 84% appearing once. Germline CDR1 and CDR2: MNHNS and SASEGT. The CDR3 length is 13 residues. The V end lost 4 bases, the J end lost 2 bases, and 8 bases lay between the germline ends. Study-wide points: Greater blood T cell density accompanied longer overall survival. A median 57 of the top 100 tumor clones appeared in adjacent lung. Peak T cell clonality was found in uninvolved adjacent lung, exceeding tumor.

Sequenced material: peripheral blood, taken before any cancer treatment. This TCR derives from a female donor over 55 with stage I lung adenocarcinoma. This chain uses TRBV6-1 with TRBJ1-1, with no clear D. The DNA for the CDR3 is TGTGCCAGCAGTGTCACGGAAAACACTGAAGCTTTCTTT. It translates to CASSVTENTEAFF.